The clone carrying this T cell receptor (beta chain) was counted between two and nine times. These data originate in a study of identical twins. Trimming pared 2 bases from V and 5 bases from J, leaving 7 bases between. The CDR3 length is 12 residues. CDR1 and CDR2 from the germline V gene are LGHNT and FRNRAP. TCRdb fed the 5' RACE reads into MiXCR, producing one record per CDR3 protein. The sample has 650,000 to 750,000 distinct CDR3 sequences, 21% seen once. This same sample was also taken into another study, of T cells expressing NK-cell markers. Turning to that study: The eight sequenced donors comprised seven who were HCMV-seropositive and one who was seronegative.

This receptor was obtained from a young woman in good health. Sequencing input: PBMCs. The chain combines TRBV12-5 with TRBJ2-7; D unresolved. CDR3 protein: CASGLNSHEQYF. The CDR3 DNA is TGTGCTAGTGGTTTGAATAGCCACGAGCAGTACTTC.